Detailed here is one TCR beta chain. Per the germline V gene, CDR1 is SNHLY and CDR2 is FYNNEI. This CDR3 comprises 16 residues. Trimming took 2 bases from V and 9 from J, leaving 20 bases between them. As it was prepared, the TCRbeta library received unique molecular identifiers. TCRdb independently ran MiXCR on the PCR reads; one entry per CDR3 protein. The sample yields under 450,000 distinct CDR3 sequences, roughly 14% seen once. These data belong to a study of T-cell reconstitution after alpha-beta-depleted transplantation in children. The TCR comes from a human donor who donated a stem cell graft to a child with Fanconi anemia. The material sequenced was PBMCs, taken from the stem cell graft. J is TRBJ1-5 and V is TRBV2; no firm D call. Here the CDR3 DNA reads TGTGCCAGCAGTGAATCCCTTGTCGGAGGGAATGGGCCCCAGCATTTT. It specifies CASSESLVGGNGPQHF.